The 3 T cell receptor beta chains in this list originate from one sample, sequenced in a study of spatial heterogeneity in lung cancer. In TCRdb, the 5' RACE reads were re-called with MiXCR into one record per CDR3 protein. The sample gives 7,500 to 9,500 distinct CDR3 sequences, 7.5% to 10% of which show up once; around 12% is in the top ten. Study observations and caveats: Counts that tracked tumor mutation counts were those of expanded intratumoral alpha and beta TCRs.

Time point given: sample taken at primary tumor resection. No cognate antigen is known for these TCRs. The sequencing here drew on lung tumor tissue, taken at surgery. The source is a male donor with early-stage non-small cell lung cancer.

This clonotype appeared many times. This rearrangement joins TRBV15 to TRBJ2-5; D ambiguous. Germline V gene lookup returns CDR1 LNHNV and CDR2 YYDKDF (reference sequence). The CDR3 loop spans 15 amino acids. The V gene lost 3 bases and the J gene lost 2 bases, with 13 bases spanning the gap. The CDR3: CATSSSRIPQETQYF. The CDR3 nucleotides read TGTGCCACCAGCAGCTCCAGGATCCCTCAAGAGACCCAGTACTTC.

This clonotype was seen ten or more times. This chain connects TRBV7-2 to TRBJ2-5, with 8 bases lining up with TRBD2. Germline CDR1 and CDR2: SGHTA and FQGNSA. This CDR3 is 17 amino acids long. V lost 5 bases, J lost 4 bases, and 15 bases stayed unmatched. The DNA of the CDR3 is TGTGCCAGCAGCCGTACTTGGAGCGGGGGACTCCCAGAGACCCAGTACTTC. It yields the protein CASSRTWSGGLPETQYF. The whole variable domain, filled in from reference TRBV7-2 and TRBJ2-5, reads GAGVSQSPSNKVTEKGKDVELRCDPISGHTALYWYRQSLGQGLEFLIYFQGNSAPDKSGLPSDRFSAERTGGSVSTLTIQRTQQEDSAVYLCASSRTWSGGLPETQYFGPGTRLLVL.

In its sample, this clonotype was seen many times. The gene calls are TRBV6-4 and TRBJ2-1; D possibly corresponds to TRBD1 (5 bases). This CDR3 region has 13 residues. Looked up from germline, CDR1 is MRHNA and CDR2 is SNTAGT. V lost 5 bases and J lost 15, with 20 bases in between. The CDR3 spells CASSIGAGTRPFF. DNA of the CDR3: TGTGCCAGCAGTATAGGGGCCGGAACGAGACCGTTCTTC.